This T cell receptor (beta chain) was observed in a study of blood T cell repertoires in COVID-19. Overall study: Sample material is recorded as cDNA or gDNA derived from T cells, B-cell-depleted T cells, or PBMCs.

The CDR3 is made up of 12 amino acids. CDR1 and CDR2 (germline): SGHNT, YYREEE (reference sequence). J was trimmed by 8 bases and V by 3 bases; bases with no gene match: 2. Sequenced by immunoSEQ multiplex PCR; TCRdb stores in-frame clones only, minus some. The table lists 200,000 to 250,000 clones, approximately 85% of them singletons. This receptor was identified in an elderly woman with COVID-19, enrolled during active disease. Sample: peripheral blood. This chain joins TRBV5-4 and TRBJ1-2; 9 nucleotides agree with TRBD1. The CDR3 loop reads CASSWDREGYTF. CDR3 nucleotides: TGTGCCAGCAGCTGGGACAGGGAGGGCTACACCTTC. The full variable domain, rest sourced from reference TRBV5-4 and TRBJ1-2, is ETGVTQSPTHLIKTRGQQVTLRCSSQSGHNTVSWYQQALGQGPQFIFQYYREEENGRGNFPPRFSGLQFPNYSSELNVNALELDDSALYLCASSWDREGYTFGSGTRLTVV.